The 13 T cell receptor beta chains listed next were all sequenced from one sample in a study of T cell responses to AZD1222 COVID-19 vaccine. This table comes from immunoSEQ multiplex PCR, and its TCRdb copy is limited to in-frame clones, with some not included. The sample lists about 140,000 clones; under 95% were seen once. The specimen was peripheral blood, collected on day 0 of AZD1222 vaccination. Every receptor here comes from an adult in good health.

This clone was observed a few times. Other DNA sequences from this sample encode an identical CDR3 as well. DNA for the CDR3: TGCGCCAGCAGCCCCGGACTTAGCAATCAGCCCCAGCATTTT. It codes for CASSPGLSNQPQHF. The V and J genes are TRBV10-2 and TRBJ1-5; D is unresolved. The CDR3 consists of 14 residues. Looked up from germline, CDR1 is WSHSY and CDR2 is SAAADI. The V and J ends lost 6 bases and 0 bases respectively, with 9 bases between them.

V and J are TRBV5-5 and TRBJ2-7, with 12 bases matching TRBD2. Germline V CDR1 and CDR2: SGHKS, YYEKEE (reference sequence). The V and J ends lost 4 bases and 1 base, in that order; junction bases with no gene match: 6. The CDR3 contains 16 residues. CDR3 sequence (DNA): TGTGCCAGCAGCATTGGACTAGCGGGACTTTCCTACGAGCAGTACTTC. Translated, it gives CASSIGLAGLSYEQYF.

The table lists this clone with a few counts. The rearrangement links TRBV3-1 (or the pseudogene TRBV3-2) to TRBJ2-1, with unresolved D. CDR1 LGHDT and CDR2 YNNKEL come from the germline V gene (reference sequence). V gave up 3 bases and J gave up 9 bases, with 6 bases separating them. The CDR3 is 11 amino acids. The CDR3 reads CASSHFGEQFF. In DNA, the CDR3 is TGTGCCAGCAGCCACTTTGGTGAGCAGTTCTTC.

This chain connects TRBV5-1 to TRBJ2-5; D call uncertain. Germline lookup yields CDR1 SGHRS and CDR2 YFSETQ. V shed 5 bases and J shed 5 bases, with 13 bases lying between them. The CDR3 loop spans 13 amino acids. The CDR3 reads CASSLSSWETQYF. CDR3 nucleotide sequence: TGCGCCAGCAGTTTGTCGAGCTGGGAGACCCAGTACTTC. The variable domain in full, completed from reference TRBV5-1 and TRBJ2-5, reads KAGVTQTPRYLIKTRGQQVTLSCSPISGHRSVSWYQQTPGQGLQFLFEYFSETQRNKGNFPGRFSGRQFSNSRSEMNVSTLELGDSALYLCASSLSSWETQYFGPGTRLLVL.

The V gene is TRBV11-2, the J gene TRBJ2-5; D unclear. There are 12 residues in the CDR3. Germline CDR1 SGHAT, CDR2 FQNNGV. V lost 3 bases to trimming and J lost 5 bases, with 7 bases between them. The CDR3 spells CASSFRFETQYF. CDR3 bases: TGTGCCAGCAGCTTTCGCTTCGAGACCCAGTACTTC.

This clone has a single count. The CDR3 spells CATSRAAATGRKTGELFF. The CDR3 DNA reads TGTGCCACCAGCAGAGCCGCCGCGACAGGGAGGAAAACCGGGGAGCTGTTTTTT. The chain employs TRBV15 and TRBJ2-2; D is possibly TRBD1 (7 bases). The CDR3 length is 18 residues. CDR1 LNHNV and CDR2 YYDKDF come from the germline V gene (reference sequence). Trimming removed 1 base from V and 5 bases from J, with 20 bases in between.

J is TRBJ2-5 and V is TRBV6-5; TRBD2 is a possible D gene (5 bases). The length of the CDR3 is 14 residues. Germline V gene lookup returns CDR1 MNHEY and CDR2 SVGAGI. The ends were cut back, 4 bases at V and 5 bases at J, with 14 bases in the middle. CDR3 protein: CASSSSMRAETQYF. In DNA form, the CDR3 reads TGTGCCAGCAGTTCCTCGATGCGGGCGGAGACCCAGTACTTC.

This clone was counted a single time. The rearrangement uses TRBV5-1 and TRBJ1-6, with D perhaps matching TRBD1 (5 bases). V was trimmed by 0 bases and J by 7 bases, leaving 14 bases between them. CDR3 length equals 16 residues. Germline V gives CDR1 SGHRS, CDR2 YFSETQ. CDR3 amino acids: CASSLEATAGNSPLHF. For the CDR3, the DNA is TGCGCCAGCAGCTTGGAAGCGACAGCAGGAAATTCACCCCTCCACTTT.

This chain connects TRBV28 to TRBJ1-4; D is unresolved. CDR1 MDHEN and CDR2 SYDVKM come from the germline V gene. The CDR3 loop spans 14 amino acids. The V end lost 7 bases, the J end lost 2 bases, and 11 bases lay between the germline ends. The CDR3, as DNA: TGTGCCAGCATAGCCGGGATGACTAATGAAAAACTGTTTTTT. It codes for CASIAGMTNEKLFF.

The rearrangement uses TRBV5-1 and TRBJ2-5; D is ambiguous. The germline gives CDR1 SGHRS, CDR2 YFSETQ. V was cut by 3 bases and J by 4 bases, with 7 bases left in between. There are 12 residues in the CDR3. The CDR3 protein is CASSSVRETQYF. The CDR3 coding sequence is TGCGCCAGCAGCTCGGTCCGAGAGACCCAGTACTTC.

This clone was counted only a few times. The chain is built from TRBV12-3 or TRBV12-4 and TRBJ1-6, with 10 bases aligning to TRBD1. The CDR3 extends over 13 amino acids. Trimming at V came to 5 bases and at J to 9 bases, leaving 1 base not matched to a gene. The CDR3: CASSRTGGSPLHF. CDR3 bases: TGTGCCAGCAGTAGGACAGGGGGTTCACCCCTCCACTTT.

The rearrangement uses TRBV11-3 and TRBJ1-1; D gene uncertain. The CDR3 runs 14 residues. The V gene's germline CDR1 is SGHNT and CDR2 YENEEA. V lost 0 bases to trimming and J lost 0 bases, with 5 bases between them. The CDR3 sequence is CASSLERMNTEAFF. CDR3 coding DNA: TGTGCCAGCAGCTTAGAACGTATGAACACTGAAGCTTTCTTT.

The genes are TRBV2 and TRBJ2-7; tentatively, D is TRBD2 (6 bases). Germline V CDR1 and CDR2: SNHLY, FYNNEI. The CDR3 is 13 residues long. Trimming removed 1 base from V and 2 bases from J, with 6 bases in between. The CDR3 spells CASSEGGAYEQYF. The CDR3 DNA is TGTGCCAGCAGTGAAGGGGGGGCCTACGAGCAGTACTTC.